A single T cell receptor beta chain is shown here with its context. The CDR3 runs to 14 residues. V was trimmed by 4 bases and J by 8 bases, leaving 15 bases between them. Looked up from germline, CDR1 is SGHRS and CDR2 is YFSETQ. The data were taken from a study of blood T cell repertoires in COVID-19. Measured with immunoSEQ multiplex PCR; TCRdb has only the in-frame clones, and not every one. The table shows 250,000 to 300,000 clones, with 80% to 90% occurring only once. Specimen: PBMCs or T cells enriched from blood (not recorded which). This clonotype was obtained from a woman in her 50s who had recovered from COVID-19. V usage is TRBV5-1 and J usage is TRBJ1-4, with a weak D call TRBD1 (6 bases). The CDR3, as DNA: TGCGCCAGCAGCCCACAACCACAGGGCGAAAAACTGTTTTTT. It yields the protein CASSPQPQGEKLFF.